The 15 T cell receptor beta chains below all came from one sample that was sequenced in a study of T cell responses to AZD1222 COVID-19 vaccine. Libraries were prepared by immunoSEQ multiplex PCR; TCRdb keeps only in-frame clonotypes and omits some of them. The table has roughly 120,000 clones, 75% to 90% seen once. The sample was peripheral blood, taken 28 days after the second AZD1222 dose. The receptors were gathered from an adult who received the AZD1222 COVID-19 vaccine.

This clone was recorded once. The chain recombines TRBV28 with TRBJ2-7, with D possibly matching TRBD2 (6 bases). Trimming cost V 3 bases and J 8 bases, with 11 bases left between them. This CDR3 region has 12 residues. Germline loops: CDR1 MDHEN, CDR2 SYDVKM. CDR3: CASSFPGGKQYF. The CDR3 DNA is TGTGCCAGCAGTTTCCCCGGGGGTAAGCAGTACTTC. Full variable domain (missing parts from reference TRBV28 and TRBJ2-7): DVKVTQSSRYLVKRTGEKVFLECVQDMDHENMFWYRQDPGLGLRLIYFSYDVKMKEKGDIPEGYSVSREKKERFSLILESASTNQTSMYLCASSFPGGKQYFGPGTRLTVT.

J is TRBJ2-5 and V is TRBV14; 7 bases are shared with TRBD1. Trimming took 4 bases from V and 7 from J; bases not matched to a gene: 6. Germline V gives CDR1 SGHDN, CDR2 FVKESK. The CDR3 totals 13 residues. The CDR3 sequence: CASSPDRVGTQYF. The DNA for the CDR3 is TGTGCCAGCAGCCCCGACAGGGTAGGGACCCAGTACTTC.

The rearrangement joins TRBV28 to TRBJ2-5; D possibly uses TRBD1 or TRBD2 (6 bases each). CDR3 length: 13 residues. The V end was cut by 3 bases, the J end by 6 bases, with 11 bases between. Germline CDR1 reads MDHEN; CDR2 reads SYDVKM. This CDR3 reads CASSLTGAKTQYF. The CDR3 region has the DNA TGTGCCAGCAGTTTGACGGGGGCGAAGACCCAGTACTTC.

The chain employs TRBV5-1 and TRBJ1-1; D is undetermined. This CDR3 comprises 15 residues. The germline V and J ends were trimmed by 0 bases and 3 bases, with 12 bases remaining between them. Germline CDR1 SGHRS, CDR2 YFSETQ. CDR3 residues: CASSLDIGWDTEAFF. CDR3 nucleotides: TGCGCCAGCAGCTTGGATATAGGGTGGGACACTGAAGCTTTCTTT.

CDR3 residues: CASSPSGEGYGYTF. The CDR3 DNA follows: TGTGCCAGCAGCCCCTCGGGGGAGGGCTATGGCTACACCTTC. The V call is TRBV27, the J call TRBJ1-2; weak D call: TRBD1 (5 bases). Trimming left V 6 bases short and J 4 bases short, with 15 bases between. The CDR3 sequence is 14 residues long. Germline V CDR1 and CDR2: MNHEY, SMNVEV (reference sequence).

J is TRBJ2-1 and V is TRBV2; TRBD2 matches 8 bases. The ends lost 5 bases at V and 8 bases at J; junction bases unmatched: 8. Looked up from germline, CDR1 is SNHLY and CDR2 is FYNNEI. This CDR3 is built from 14 residues. DNA of the CDR3: TGTGCCAGCAGTCCGGGACTAGTGTCCCATGAGCAGTTCTTC. It translates to CASSPGLVSHEQFF.

This clone has a single count. This chain uses TRBV6-5 with TRBJ1-6; D unclear. The CDR3 totals 12 residues. V lost 8 bases, J lost 15 bases, and 17 bases lay in between. Germline-derived CDR1 and CDR2 are MNHEY and SVGAGI. CDR3 residues: CASVWVWGVLHF. For the CDR3, the DNA is TGTGCCAGCGTGTGGGTATGGGGAGTCCTCCACTTT.

The chain is built from TRBV11-3 and TRBJ2-5; D is ambiguous. The CDR3 loop spans 11 amino acids. Germline V lookup: CDR1 SGHNT, CDR2 YENEEA. V lost 0 bases to trimming and J lost 5 bases, with 1 base between them. The CDR3 DNA reads as TGTGCCAGCAGCTTAGATGAGACCCAGTACTTC. This codes for CASSLDETQYF.

Only a few counts were recorded for this clone. V is TRBV5-1 and J is TRBJ1-2, with a tentative D call TRBD1 (6 bases). The CDR3 covers 12 residues. CDR1 and CDR2 (germline): SGHRS, YFSETQ. The V gene lost 2 bases and the J gene lost 8 bases, with 10 bases spanning the gap. The CDR3 DNA follows: TGCGCCAGCAGCTTACAGGGCGACGGCTACACCTTC. Translation: CASSLQGDGYTF.

CDR3 bases: TGTGCCAGCTCACCCAGGCCCCAGCGGGTGAGCACAGATACGCAGTATTTT. The encoded protein is CASSPRPQRVSTDTQYF. This chain uses TRBV18 with TRBJ2-3; a possible D gene is TRBD2 (6 bases). CDR1 and CDR2 (germline): KGHSH, LQKENI. There are 17 residues in the CDR3. Trimming removed 3 bases at V and 0 bases at J, with 16 bases between.

This chain joins TRBV5-1 and TRBJ1-1, with unresolved D. The CDR3 consists of 13 residues. From germline, CDR1 is SGHRS and CDR2 YFSETQ. The V end lost 0 bases, the J end lost 4 bases, and 7 bases lay between the germline ends. The CDR3 region has the DNA TGCGCCAGCAGCTTGGAGCTTGCCACTGAAGCTTTCTTT. As protein: CASSLELATEAFF.

This clone was picked up a small number of times. This chain connects TRBV10-3 to TRBJ2-2, with 11 bases lining up with TRBD2. Germline CDR1 and CDR2: ENHRY and SYGVKD. V dropped 4 bases and J dropped 4; count of bases not matched to a gene: 8. The CDR3 has 17 residues. Here the CDR3 reads CAISGIAGGPGTGELFF. CDR3 coding DNA: TGTGCCATCAGTGGAATAGCGGGGGGGCCGGGCACCGGGGAGCTGTTTTTT.

In this sample, this clone turned up once. This sequence joins TRBV5-4 and TRBJ1-1, with 9 bases lining up with TRBD1. Germline V gene lookup returns CDR1 SGHNT and CDR2 YYREEE (reference sequence). The CDR3 runs 15 residues. The J segment lost 6 bases and the V segment lost 1 base, leaving 7 bases of the junction unmatched. The CDR3: CASSLRQGGVAEAFF. CDR3 in DNA: TGTGCCAGCAGCTTGAGACAGGGGGGAGTCGCTGAAGCTTTCTTT.

The genes are TRBV28 and TRBJ1-5; TRBD1 is a possible D gene (6 bases). V was cut by 6 bases and J by 0 bases, with 15 bases left in between. The germline V gene has CDR1 MDHEN and CDR2 SYDVKM. This CDR3 spans 16 amino acids. CDR3: CASSQNYRVSNQPQHF. The CDR3 bases are TGTGCCAGCAGCCAGAACTACAGGGTTAGCAATCAGCCCCAGCATTTT.

The chain joins TRBV2 to TRBJ2-2; tentatively, D is TRBD1 (6 bases). Trimming removed 5 bases from V and 5 bases from J, with 9 bases in between. CDR3 size: 13 residues. The germline CDR1 and CDR2 sequences are SNHLY and FYNNEI. CDR3 residues: CASSQGGTGELFF. CDR3 nucleotides: TGTGCCAGCAGTCAAGGGGGAACCGGGGAGCTGTTTTTT. The complete variable domain, with remaining parts taken from reference TRBV2 and TRBJ2-2, reads EPEVTQTPSHQVTQMGQEVILRCVPISNHLYFYWYRQILGQKVEFLVSFYNNEISEKSEIFDDQFSVERPDGSNFTLKIRSTKLEDSAMYFCASSQGGTGELFFGEGSRLTVL.